The entry below describes one T cell receptor (beta chain). Only a few counts were recorded for this clonotype. What this receptor recognizes is not known. Base qualities are not provided; no much larger clone lies one nucleotide away. As encoded in the germline V gene (reference sequence), CDR1 is DFQATT while CDR2 is SNEGSKA. Taken from cysteine to phenylalanine, the CDR3 has 16 residues. Just the 48-base CDR3 DNA is kept, in frame starting at base 1. A distance of 20 bases separates the germline ends of V and J, which lose 1 base and 4 bases respectively. Sequencing used an Illumina NovaSeq 6000. TCR cDNA was made using 5'RACE template switching, a step that added a universal primer site and unique molecular identifiers. Priming of cDNA synthesis was performed from both the TCR alpha and TCR beta constant segments. Library amplification used two PCR steps, and the second PCR step added sample barcodes and sequencing adapters. Sequencing of the libraries was done on either Illumina HiSeq 2500 (2x100 bp) or NovaSeq (2x150 bp). The study's processing was this. MIGEC handled demultiplexing of reads and collapsing into UMI consensus sequences, while MiXCR performed V(D)J alignment. Vaccine-responding clonotypes were identified with edgeR using replicate PBMC samples, with FDR below 0.01 and a log2 fold change above 5 up to day 15 being required. Bulk clonotypes were assigned CD4 or CD8 identity according to which sequenced CD4 or CD8 repertoire held them at higher abundance. The public reads were reprocessed in TCRdb via fastp at Q25 and MiXCR, keeping in-frame beta chains. Entries are consolidated by CDR3 protein sequence, retaining the most common genes and DNA. TCRdb's processing, not the authors' own work, is the source of the V and J calls. A total of 150,000 to 200,000 distinct CDR3 sequences appear in this sample, approximately 11% of them only once. 36% of the sample is taken by the ten largest.

These data belong to a study of T cells after yellow fever vaccination (dated 2019 in TCRdb). For the study in its entirety: The SMART-Seq v4 Ultra Low Input RNA kit was used to prepare libraries from fractions with low cell numbers. Two healthy male donors made up the cohort, one aged 18 to 29 years and the other aged 30 to 40 years. Bulk TCR alpha and beta repertoires were sequenced longitudinally to track T-cell clones before and after primary and booster YFV17D yellow fever vaccination. Blood was drawn at multiple timepoints before and after primary and secondary immunization, with bulk PBMC replicates and cell subsets isolated. Summary of the overall study and its limitations: After the booster, most of the clones that had expanded following primary vaccination were detected again (roughly 96% of CD4 and around 87% of CD8), which suggests that memory was broadly maintained. FACS-sorted repertoires could contain abundant contaminating clonotypes from the bulk population, so computational filtering was required. The secondary T-cell response was weaker than the primary response but faster, peaking on day 5 instead of day 15. A small share of clonotypes occurred in both CD4 and CD8 compartments, likely arising from convergent recombination. Because only two donors were included in the study, the extent to which the findings can be generalized is limited.

The treatment or condition label corresponds to: live attenuated yellow fever vaccine strain. PBMCs were isolated from peripheral blood using a standard Ficoll-Paque protocol. Dynabeads CD4 and CD8 positive selection kits were used to isolate CD4 and CD8 T-cell fractions. TriZol was used to extract RNA from bulk PBMCs, CD4 and CD8 fractions, and dextramer-positive and dextramer-negative fractions. The TCR sequence derives from a man aged 18-30 years who received the YFV17D yellow fever vaccine. Sequenced material: CD8+ T cells sorted from PBMCs, taken 15 days after the yellow fever booster vaccination. The chain joins TRBV20-1 to TRBJ2-7; confidence is insufficient to name the D gene. The nucleotides are TGCAGTGCTAGAGCTACACCGGACCGAATAGATTACGAGCAGTACTTC. Its protein reads: CSARATPDRIDYEQYF.